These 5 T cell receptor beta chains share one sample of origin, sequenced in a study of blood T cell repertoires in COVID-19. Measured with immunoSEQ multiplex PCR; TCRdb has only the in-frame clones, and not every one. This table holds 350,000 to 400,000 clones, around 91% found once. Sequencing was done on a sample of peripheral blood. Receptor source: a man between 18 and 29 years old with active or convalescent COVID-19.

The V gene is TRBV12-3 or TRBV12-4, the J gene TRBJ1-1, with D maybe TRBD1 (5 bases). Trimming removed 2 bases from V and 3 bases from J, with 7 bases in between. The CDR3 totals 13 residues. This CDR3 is CASSLRQYTEAFF. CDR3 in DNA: TGTGCCAGCAGTTTACGACAGTACACTGAAGCTTTCTTT.

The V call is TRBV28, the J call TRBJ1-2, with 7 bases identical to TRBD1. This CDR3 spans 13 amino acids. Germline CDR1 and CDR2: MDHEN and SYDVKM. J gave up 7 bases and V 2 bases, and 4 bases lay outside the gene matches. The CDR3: CASSLNRGGGYTF. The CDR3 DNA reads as TGTGCCAGCAGTTTAAACAGGGGAGGTGGCTACACCTTC.

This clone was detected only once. The CDR3: CAQTPFSGNTIYF. The CDR3 DNA sequence: TGTGCCCAAACACCGTTCTCTGGAAACACCATATATTTT. The J gene is TRBJ1-3, the V gene TRBV30; D gene unclear. The CDR3 totals 13 residues. Germline-derived CDR1 and CDR2 are GTSNPN and SVGIG (reference sequence). Trimming left V 8 bases short and J 0 bases short, with 11 bases between. The whole variable domain, filled in from reference TRBV30 and TRBJ1-3, reads SQTIHQWPATLVQPVGSPLSLECTVEGTSNPNLYWYRQAAGRGLQLLFYSVGIGQISSEVPQNLSASRPQDRQFILSSKKLLLSDSGFYLCAQTPFSGNTIYFGEGSWLTVV.

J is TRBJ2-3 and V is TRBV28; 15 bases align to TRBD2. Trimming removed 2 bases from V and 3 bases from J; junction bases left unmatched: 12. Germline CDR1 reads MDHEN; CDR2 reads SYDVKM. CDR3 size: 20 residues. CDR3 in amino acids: CASSLSGLAGGVVRTDTQYF. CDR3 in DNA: TGTGCCAGCAGTTTAAGTGGACTAGCGGGAGGGGTAGTCCGGACAGATACGCAGTATTTT.

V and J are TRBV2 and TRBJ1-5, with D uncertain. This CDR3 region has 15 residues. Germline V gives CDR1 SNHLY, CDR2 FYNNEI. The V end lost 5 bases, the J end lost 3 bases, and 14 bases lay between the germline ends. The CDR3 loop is CASSSRGPLNQPQHF. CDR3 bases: TGTGCCAGCAGTAGTCGAGGGCCCCTCAATCAGCCCCAGCATTTT.